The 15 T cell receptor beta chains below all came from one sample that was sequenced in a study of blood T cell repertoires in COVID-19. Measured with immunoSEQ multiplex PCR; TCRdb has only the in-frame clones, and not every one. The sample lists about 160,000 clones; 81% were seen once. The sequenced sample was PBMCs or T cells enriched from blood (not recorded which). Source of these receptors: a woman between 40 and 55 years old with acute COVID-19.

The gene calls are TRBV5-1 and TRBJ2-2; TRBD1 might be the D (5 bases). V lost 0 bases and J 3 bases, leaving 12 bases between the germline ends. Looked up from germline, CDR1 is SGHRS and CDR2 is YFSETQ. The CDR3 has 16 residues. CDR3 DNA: TGCGCCAGCAGCTTGGAGGTGACAGCCTACACCGGGGAGCTGTTTTTT. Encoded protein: CASSLEVTAYTGELFF.

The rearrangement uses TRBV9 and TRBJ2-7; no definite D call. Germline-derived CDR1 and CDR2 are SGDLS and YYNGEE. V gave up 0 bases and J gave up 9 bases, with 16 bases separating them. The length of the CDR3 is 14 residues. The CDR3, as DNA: TGTGCCAGCAGCGTAGAGGCCGGGTTCGGTGGGCAGTACTTC. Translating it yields CASSVEAGFGGQYF.

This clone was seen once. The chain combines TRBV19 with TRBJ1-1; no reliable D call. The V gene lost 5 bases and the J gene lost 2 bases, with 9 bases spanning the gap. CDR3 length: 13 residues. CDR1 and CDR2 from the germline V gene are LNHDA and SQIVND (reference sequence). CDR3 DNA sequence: TGTGCCAGTAGTTTGAACAGAAACACTGAAGCTTTCTTT. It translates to CASSLNRNTEAFF. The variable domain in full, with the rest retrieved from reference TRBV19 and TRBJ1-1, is DGGITQSPKYLFRKEGQNVTLSCEQNLNHDAMYWYRQDPGQGLRLIYYSQIVNDFQKGDIAEGYSVSREKKESFPLTVTSAQKNPTAFYLCASSLNRNTEAFFGQGTRLTVV.

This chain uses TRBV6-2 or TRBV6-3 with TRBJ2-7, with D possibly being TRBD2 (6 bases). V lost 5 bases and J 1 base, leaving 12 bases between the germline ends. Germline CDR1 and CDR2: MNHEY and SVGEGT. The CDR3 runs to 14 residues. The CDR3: CASSRRGLSYEQYF. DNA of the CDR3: TGTGCCAGCAGTCGAAGGGGACTGTCCTACGAGCAGTACTTC.

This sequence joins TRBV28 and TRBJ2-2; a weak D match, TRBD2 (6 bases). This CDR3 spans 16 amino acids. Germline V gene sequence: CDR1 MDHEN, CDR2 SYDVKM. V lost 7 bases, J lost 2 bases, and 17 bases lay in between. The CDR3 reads CASISGGTGNTGELFF. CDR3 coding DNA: TGTGCCAGCATTAGTGGTGGGACTGGCAACACCGGGGAGCTGTTTTTT.

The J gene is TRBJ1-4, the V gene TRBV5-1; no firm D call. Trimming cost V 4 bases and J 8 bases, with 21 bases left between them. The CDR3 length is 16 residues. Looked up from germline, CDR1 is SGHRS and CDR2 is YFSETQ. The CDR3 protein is CASSLPGQSGDEKLFF. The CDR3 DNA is TGCGCCAGCAGCCTTCCAGGTCAGTCGGGAGACGAAAAACTGTTTTTT.

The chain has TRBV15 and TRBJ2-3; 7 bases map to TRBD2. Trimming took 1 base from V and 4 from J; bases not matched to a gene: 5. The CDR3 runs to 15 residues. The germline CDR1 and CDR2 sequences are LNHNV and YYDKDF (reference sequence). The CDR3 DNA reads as TGTGCCACCAGCAGAGCCCCGGGACTACCAGATACGCAGTATTTT. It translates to CATSRAPGLPDTQYF.

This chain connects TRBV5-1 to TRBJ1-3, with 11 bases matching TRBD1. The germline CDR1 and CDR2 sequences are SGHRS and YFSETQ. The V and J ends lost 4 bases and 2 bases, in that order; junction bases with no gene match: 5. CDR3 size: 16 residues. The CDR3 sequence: CASSLPGQGAGNTIYF. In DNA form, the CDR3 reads TGCGCCAGCAGCCTTCCGGGACAGGGGGCTGGAAACACCATATATTTT. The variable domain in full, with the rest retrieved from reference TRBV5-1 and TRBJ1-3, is KAGVTQTPRYLIKTRGQQVTLSCSPISGHRSVSWYQQTPGQGLQFLFEYFSETQRNKGNFPGRFSGRQFSNSRSEMNVSTLELGDSALYLCASSLPGQGAGNTIYFGEGSWLTVV.

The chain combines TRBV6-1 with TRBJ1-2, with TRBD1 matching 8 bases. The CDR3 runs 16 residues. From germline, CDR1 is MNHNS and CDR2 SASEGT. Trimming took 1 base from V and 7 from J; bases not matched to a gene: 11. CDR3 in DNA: TGTGCCAGCAGTGAAGTACCGGACAGGGCGTTCGGTGGCTACACCTTC. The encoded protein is CASSEVPDRAFGGYTF.

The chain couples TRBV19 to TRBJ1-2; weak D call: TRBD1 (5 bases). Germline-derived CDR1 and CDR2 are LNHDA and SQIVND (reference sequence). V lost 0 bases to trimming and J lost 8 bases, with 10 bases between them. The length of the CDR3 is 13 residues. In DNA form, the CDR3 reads TGTGCCAGTAGTATAGAATCTACAGGAGGCTACACCTTC. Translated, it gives CASSIESTGGYTF.

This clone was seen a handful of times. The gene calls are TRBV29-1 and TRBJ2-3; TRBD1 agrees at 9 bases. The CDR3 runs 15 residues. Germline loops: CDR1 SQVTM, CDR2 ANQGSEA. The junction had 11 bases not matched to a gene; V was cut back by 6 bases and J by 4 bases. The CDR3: CSVPSGTGSPDTQYF. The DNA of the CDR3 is TGCAGCGTCCCTTCCGGGACAGGGAGCCCAGATACGCAGTATTTT.

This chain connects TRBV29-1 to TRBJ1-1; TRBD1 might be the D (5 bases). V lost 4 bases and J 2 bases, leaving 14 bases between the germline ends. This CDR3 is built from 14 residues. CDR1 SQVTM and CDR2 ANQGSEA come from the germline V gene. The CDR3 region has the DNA TGCAGCGTTGTTCGGGGGGGAATCAACACTGAAGCTTTCTTT. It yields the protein CSVVRGGINTEAFF.

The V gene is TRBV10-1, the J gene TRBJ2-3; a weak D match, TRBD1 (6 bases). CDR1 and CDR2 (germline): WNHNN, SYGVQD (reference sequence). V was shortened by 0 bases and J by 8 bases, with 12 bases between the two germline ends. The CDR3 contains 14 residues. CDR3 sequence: CASSESRGVSTQYF. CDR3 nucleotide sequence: TGCGCCAGCAGTGAGTCCAGGGGAGTCTCTACGCAGTATTTT.

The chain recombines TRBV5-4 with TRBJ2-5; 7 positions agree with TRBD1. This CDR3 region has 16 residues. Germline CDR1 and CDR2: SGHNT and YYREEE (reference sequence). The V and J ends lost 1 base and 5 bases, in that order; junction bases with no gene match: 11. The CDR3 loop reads CASSLRQGFPKETQYF. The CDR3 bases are TGTGCCAGCAGCTTGAGACAGGGATTTCCCAAGGAGACCCAGTACTTC.

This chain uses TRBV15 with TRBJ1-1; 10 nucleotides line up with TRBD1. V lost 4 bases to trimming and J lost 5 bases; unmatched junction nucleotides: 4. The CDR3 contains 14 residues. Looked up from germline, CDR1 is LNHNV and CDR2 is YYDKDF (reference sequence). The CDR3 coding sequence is TGTGCCACCAGCACTTGGACAGGGGGAACTGAAGCTTTCTTT. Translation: CATSTWTGGTEAFF.